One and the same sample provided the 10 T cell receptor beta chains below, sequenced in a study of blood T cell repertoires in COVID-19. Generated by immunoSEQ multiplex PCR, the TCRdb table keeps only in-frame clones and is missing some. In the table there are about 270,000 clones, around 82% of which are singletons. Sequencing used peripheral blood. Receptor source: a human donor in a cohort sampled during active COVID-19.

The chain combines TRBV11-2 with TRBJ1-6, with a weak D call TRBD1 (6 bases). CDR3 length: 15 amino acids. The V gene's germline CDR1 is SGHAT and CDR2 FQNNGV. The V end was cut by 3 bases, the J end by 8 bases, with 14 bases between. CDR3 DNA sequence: TGTGCCAGCAGCTTTAGTAGGACAGACGATTCACCCCTCCACTTT. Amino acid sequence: CASSFSRTDDSPLHF.

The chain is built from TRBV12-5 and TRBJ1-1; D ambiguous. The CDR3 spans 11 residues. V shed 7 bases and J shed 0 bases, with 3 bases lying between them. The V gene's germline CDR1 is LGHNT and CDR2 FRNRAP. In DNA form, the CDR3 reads TGTGCTAGTGCCATGAACACTGAAGCTTTCTTT. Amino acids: CASAMNTEAFF.

The CDR3 is CASSQIQGWGLFF. CDR3 sequence (DNA): TGTGCCAGCAGTCAGATACAGGGGTGGGGGCTGTTTTTT. The chain recombines TRBV6-5 with TRBJ1-4, with TRBD1 identical over 7 bases. The germline V gene has CDR1 MNHEY and CDR2 SVGAGI. V lost 5 bases, J lost 14 bases, and 11 bases stayed unmatched. The length of the CDR3 is 13 residues.

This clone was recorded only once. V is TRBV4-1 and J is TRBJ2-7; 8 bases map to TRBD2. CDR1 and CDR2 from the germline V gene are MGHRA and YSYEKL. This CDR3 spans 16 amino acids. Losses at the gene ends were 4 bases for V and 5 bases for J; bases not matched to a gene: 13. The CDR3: CASSRMGGLAIHEQYF. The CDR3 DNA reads TGCGCCAGCAGCCGCATGGGAGGACTAGCTATCCACGAGCAGTACTTC.

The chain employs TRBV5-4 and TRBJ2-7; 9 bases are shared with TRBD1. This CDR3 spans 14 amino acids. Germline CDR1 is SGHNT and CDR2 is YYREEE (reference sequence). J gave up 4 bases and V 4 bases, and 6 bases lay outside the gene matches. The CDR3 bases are TGTGCCAGCAGCATACAGGGGGCCGAATACGAGCAGTACTTC. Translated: CASSIQGAEYEQYF.

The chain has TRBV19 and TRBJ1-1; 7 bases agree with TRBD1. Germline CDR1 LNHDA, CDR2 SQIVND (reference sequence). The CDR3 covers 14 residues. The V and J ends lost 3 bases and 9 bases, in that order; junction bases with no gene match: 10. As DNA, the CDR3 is TGTGCCAGTAGTATGAGGATTAGGGACAGCCAAGCTTTCTTT. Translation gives CASSMRIRDSQAFF.

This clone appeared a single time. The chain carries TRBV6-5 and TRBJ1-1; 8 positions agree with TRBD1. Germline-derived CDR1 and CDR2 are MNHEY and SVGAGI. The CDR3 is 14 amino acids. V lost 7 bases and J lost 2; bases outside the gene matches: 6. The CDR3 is CASTQDRGNTEAFF. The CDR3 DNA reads TGTGCCAGCACCCAAGACAGGGGAAACACTGAAGCTTTCTTT.

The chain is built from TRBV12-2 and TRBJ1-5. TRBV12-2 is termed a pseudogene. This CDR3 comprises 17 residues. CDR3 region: CASRPGGAPQGHQPQHF. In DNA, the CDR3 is TGTGCAAGTCGCCCGGGGGGGGCCCCCCAGGGGCATCAGCCCCAGCATTTT.

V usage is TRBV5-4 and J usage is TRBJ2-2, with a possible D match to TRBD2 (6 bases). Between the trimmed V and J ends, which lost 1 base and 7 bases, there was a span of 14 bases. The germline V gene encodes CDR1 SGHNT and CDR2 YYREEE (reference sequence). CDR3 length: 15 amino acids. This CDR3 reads CASSLPTYGGGELFF. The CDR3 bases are TGTGCCAGCAGCTTGCCCACATACGGGGGCGGGGAGCTGTTTTTT.

Here the CDR3 reads CASKKRGLAGVFNTQYF. CDR3 bases: TGTGCCAGTAAAAAAAGAGGACTAGCGGGAGTGTTTAATACGCAGTATTTT. V usage is TRBV14 and J usage is TRBJ2-3; TRBD2 aligns across 13 bases. This CDR3 is 17 amino acids long. Germline V CDR1 and CDR2: SGHDN, FVKESK. V dropped 9 bases and J dropped 7; count of bases not matched to a gene: 16.